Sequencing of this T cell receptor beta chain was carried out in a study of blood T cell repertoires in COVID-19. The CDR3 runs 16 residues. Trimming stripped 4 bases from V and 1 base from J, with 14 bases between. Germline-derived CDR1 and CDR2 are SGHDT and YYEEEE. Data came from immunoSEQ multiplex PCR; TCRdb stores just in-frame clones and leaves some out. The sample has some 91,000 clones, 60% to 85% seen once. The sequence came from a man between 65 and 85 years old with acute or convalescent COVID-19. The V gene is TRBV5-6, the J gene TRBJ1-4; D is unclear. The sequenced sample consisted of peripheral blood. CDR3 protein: CASSLFQAGTNEKLFF. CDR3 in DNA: TGTGCCAGCAGCCTATTCCAGGCCGGAACTAATGAAAAACTGTTTTTT.